These 5 T cell receptor beta chains share one sample of origin, sequenced in a study of blood T cell repertoires in COVID-19 (dated by TCRdb to the early 2020s). The library was generated by the immunoSEQ multiplex PCR assay. In TCRdb, the immuneACCESS table is reduced to in-frame sequences with V and J assigned. These tables do not hold every clone; where another copy was compared, an unresolved V gene accounts for under half, and the others remain unexplained. The sample has more than 200,000 clones on record, 84% of them singletons. The ten largest clonotypes hold approximately 4% of the sample. Sequenced material: peripheral blood. All receptors derive from a man aged 60 to 69 with acute or convalescent COVID-19.

This clone was seen more than once but under ten times. The chain recombines TRBV6-2 or TRBV6-3 with TRBJ2-5; D perhaps matches TRBD2 (5 bases). The germline V gene has CDR1 MNHEY and CDR2 SVGEGT. V lost 3 bases and J lost 2, with 10 bases in between. CDR3 length: 14 amino acids. CDR3 protein: CASSYSEGQETQYF. CDR3 nucleotide sequence: TGTGCCAGCAGTTATTCCGAGGGACAAGAGACCCAGTACTTC.

The chain's CDR3 is CASSVQGNYGYTF. CDR3 in DNA: TGTGCCAGCAGTGTACAGGGGAACTATGGCTACACCTTC. The chain joins TRBV2 to TRBJ1-2; 7 bases are shared with TRBD1. This CDR3 is 13 amino acids long. Germline loops: CDR1 SNHLY, CDR2 FYNNEI. V shed 4 bases, J shed 2 bases, and the junction held 1 base outside the gene matches.

The chain links TRBV7-9 to TRBJ1-1; D gene unclear. The germline V gene encodes CDR1 SEHNR and CDR2 FQNEAQ (reference sequence). The CDR3 runs 16 residues. Trimming left V 5 bases short and J 3 bases short, with 19 bases between. This chain's CDR3 is CASSPSVRLTDTEAFF. The CDR3 DNA reads TGTGCCAGCAGCCCCTCCGTGCGGCTAACCGACACTGAAGCTTTCTTT.

This clone was counted a few times. At one end the junction does not follow the germline gene, possibly because of a read error. V gene TRBV10-1 combines with J gene TRBJ2-7; 7 positions agree with TRBD2. The germline gives CDR1 WNHNN, CDR2 SYGVQD (reference sequence). This CDR3 spans 15 amino acids. The CDR3 sequence: CASSSEGRDSNEQYF. The CDR3 coding sequence is TGCGCCAGCAGTTCCGAAGGGAGGGACTCCAACGAGCAGTACTTC.

This chain joins TRBV27 and TRBJ2-7, with 7 bases aligning to TRBD2. The ends lost 0 bases at V and 5 bases at J; junction bases unmatched: 10. The length of the CDR3 is 16 residues. Germline lookup yields CDR1 MNHEY and CDR2 SMNVEV (reference sequence). The CDR3: CASSLSPPAGYHEQYF. The DNA of the CDR3 is TGTGCCAGCAGTTTATCCCCTCCAGCGGGGTACCACGAGCAGTACTTC.